A selection of T cell receptor beta chains follows, all from one sample in a study of T cells in Graves' hyperthyroidism and ophthalmopathy. TCRdb re-derived calls from the multiplex PCR reads in MiXCR, one entry per CDR3 protein. The sample lists 250,000 to 300,000 distinct CDR3 sequences, roughly 19% occurring once. Material: blood. Receptor source: a man in his forties or fifties with Graves' ophthalmopathy. Each CDR3 is given with its conserved first and last residue. A D gene is named only where the DNA matches it firmly. Some rows mark clone size as missing; the rest say once, few, many or name a class of expanded clone.

D gene	J gene	clone size	V gene	CDR3 protein	CDR3 DNA
.	TRBJ2-1	few	TRBV4-1	CASAKRSAYNEQFF	TGCGCTTCCGCTAAGAGATCAGCCTACAATGAGCAGTTCTTC
TRBD2	TRBJ2-1	many	TRBV5-1	CASSSTSGRVLDEQFF	TGCGCCAGCAGCTCAACTAGCGGGAGGGTGTTAGATGAGCAGTTCTTC
.	TRBJ1-4	few	TRBV10-3	CAKSEGAFATNEKLFF	TGTGCAAAATCGGAAGGGGCGTTTGCAACTAATGAAAAACTGTTTTTT
.	TRBJ2-5	.	TRBV20-1	CSAREWGTQETQYF	TGCAGTGCTAGAGAGTGGGGGACACAAGAGACCCAGTACTTC
TRBD2	TRBJ2-1	many	TRBV27	CASSLFRSSGLSYNEQFF	TGTGCCAGCAGTTTATTTCGGAGTAGCGGGCTTTCCTACAATGAGCAGTTCTTC
TRBD2	TRBJ2-1	.	TRBV5-4	CASSLAPGLDYNEQFF	TGTGCCAGCAGCTTGGCCCCGGGACTAGACTACAATGAGCAGTTCTTC
.	TRBJ1-5	few	TRBV3-1	CASSLSGRTNQPQHF	TGTGCCAGCAGCCTTTCGGGACGGACCAATCAGCCCCAGCATTTT
.	TRBJ2-2	.	TRBV2	CASRKVAYTGELFF	TGTGCCAGCAGGAAGGTAGCCTACACCGGGGAGCTGTTTTTT
TRBD2	TRBJ2-1	.	TRBV11-2	CASSLVGLAGYNEQFF	TGTGCCAGCAGCTTAGTGGGACTAGCGGGGTACAATGAGCAGTTCTTC
TRBD2	TRBJ2-1	.	TRBV18	CASSPVYRGGNEQFF	TGTGCCAGCTCACCAGTCTACCGCGGGGGCAATGAGCAGTTCTTC
TRBD1	TRBJ1-6	few	TRBV6-2/TRBV6-3	CASRKMGQLNNSPLHF	TGTGCCAGCAGGAAGATGGGACAGTTGAATAATTCACCCCTCCACTTT
.	TRBJ2-7	many	TRBV27	CASRNGGGGTYEQYF	TGTGCCAGCCGCAACGGGGGAGGCGGCACCTACGAGCAGTACTTC
TRBD2	TRBJ2-3	few	TRBV6-1	CASSEEGAGGPTDTQYF	TGTGCCAGCAGTGAAGAGGGCGCGGGAGGGCCCACAGATACGCAGTATTTT
.	TRBJ2-1	many	TRBV5-4	CASSLGRGSSYNEQFF	TGTGCCAGCAGCTTGGGGAGGGGGAGCTCCTACAATGAGCAGTTCTTC
TRBD2	TRBJ2-1	.	TRBV7-9	CASSLRRLAGGYNEQFF	TGTGCCAGCAGCCTCCGACGTTTAGCGGGAGGATACAATGAGCAGTTCTTC
.	TRBJ2-5	.	TRBV5-4	CASSFTGITQYF	TGTGCCAGCAGCTTCACTGGAATCACCCAGTACTTC
TRBD2	TRBJ2-2	.	TRBV19	CASRDGTSGSGNGELFF	TGTGCCAGTAGGGATGGGACTAGCGGGAGTGGTAACGGGGAGCTGTTTTTT
.	TRBJ2-3	.	TRBV7-3	CASSSDYTGTQYF	TGTGCCAGCAGCTCGGACTACACAGGTACGCAGTATTTT
.	TRBJ2-7	.	TRBV28	CASFAGAHEQYF	TGTGCCAGCTTTGCGGGGGCCCACGAGCAGTACTTC
TRBD2	TRBJ2-2	.	TRBV7-9	CASSLDGTSAGELFF	TGTGCCAGCAGCTTAGATGGGACTAGTGCCGGGGAGCTGTTTTTT
.	TRBJ1-1	few	TRBV4-2	CASSPSGAGNTEAFF	TGTGCCAGCAGCCCCTCCGGGGCGGGGAACACTGAAGCTTTCTTT
TRBD2	TRBJ2-2	.	TRBV6-1	CASTRSGRPHTGELFF	TGTGCCAGCACCAGGAGCGGGAGGCCTCACACCGGGGAGCTGTTTTTT
.	TRBJ2-2	.	TRBV11-2	CASSLVRGSGELFF	TGTGCCAGCAGCTTAGTTCGGGGGAGCGGGGAGCTGTTTTTT
TRBD1	TRBJ1-2	.	TRBV2	CASSEALQGTGYGYTF	TGTGCCAGCAGTGAAGCACTTCAAGGGACAGGGTACGGCTACACCTTC
.	TRBJ1-2	.	TRBV12-3/TRBV12-4	CASTAPGYGYTF	TGTGCCAGCACCGCCCCGGGCTATGGCTACACCTTC
.	TRBJ1-2	many	TRBV18	CASSSEGGNRGYTF	TGTGCCAGCTCTTCGGAGGGCGGGAATCGTGGCTACACCTTC
TRBD1	TRBJ2-1	few	TRBV24-1	CATSDLDRGNEQFF	TGTGCCACCAGTGACCTGGACAGGGGTAATGAGCAGTTCTTC
.	TRBJ2-1	many	TRBV3-1	CASGAINEQFF	TGTGCCAGCGGGGCGATCAATGAGCAGTTCTTC
.	TRBJ1-3	.	TRBV2	CASSGVVRGNRNTIYF	TGTGCCAGCAGTGGAGTCGTGAGGGGGAACCGAAACACCATATATTTT
TRBD1	TRBJ2-3	many	TRBV2	CASTQDRATQYF	TGTGCCAGCACTCAGGACAGGGCTACGCAGTATTTT
TRBD1	TRBJ2-5	many	TRBV11-2	CASRPTGTGGIETQYF	TGTGCCAGCAGACCGACCGGGACAGGGGGTATTGAGACCCAGTACTTC
TRBD2	TRBJ2-1	many	TRBV3-1	CASSPLLAGIMNEQFF	TGTGCCAGCAGCCCTTTACTAGCGGGAATAATGAATGAGCAGTTCTTC
.	TRBJ2-7	.	TRBV11-2	CASSLEWNSYEQYF	TGTGCCAGCAGCTTAGAATGGAATAGCTACGAGCAGTACTTC
TRBD1	TRBJ2-7	many	TRBV9	CASSLGQGVYEQYF	TGTGCCAGCAGCTTGGGGCAGGGGGTTTACGAGCAGTACTTC
.	TRBJ2-1	.	TRBV19	CASSQGRNEQFF	TGTGCCAGTAGTCAGGGGCGAAACGAGCAGTTCTTC
.	TRBJ2-2	.	TRBV9	CASSVSGGPNTGELFF	TGTGCCAGCAGCGTATCGGGCGGACCGAACACCGGGGAGCTGTTTTTT
.	TRBJ2-6	.	TRBV6-1	CASQVSRPGANVLTF	TGTGCCAGCCAAGTCTCCCGACCTGGGGCCAACGTCCTGACTTTC
TRBD2	TRBJ2-1	many	TRBV3-1	CASSHNLAGLNNEQFF	TGTGCCAGCAGCCATAACCTAGCGGGATTAAACAATGAGCAGTTCTTC
.	TRBJ2-7	many	TRBV20-1	CSVTPVPRISYEQYF	TGCAGTGTCACCCCGGTCCCGCGGATCTCCTACGAGCAGTACTTC
TRBD1	TRBJ2-7	.	TRBV20-1	CSAQGQASSYEQYF	TGCAGTGCTCAGGGACAGGCGAGCTCCTACGAGCAGTACTTC
TRBD2	TRBJ2-2	many	TRBV6-1	CASSYTGGGTGELFF	TGTGCCAGCAGCTACACGGGAGGGGGCACCGGGGAGCTGTTTTTT
.	TRBJ1-5	many	TRBV3-1	CASSQGEGFNQPQHF	TGTGCCAGCAGCCAAGGAGAGGGGTTCAATCAGCCCCAGCATTTT